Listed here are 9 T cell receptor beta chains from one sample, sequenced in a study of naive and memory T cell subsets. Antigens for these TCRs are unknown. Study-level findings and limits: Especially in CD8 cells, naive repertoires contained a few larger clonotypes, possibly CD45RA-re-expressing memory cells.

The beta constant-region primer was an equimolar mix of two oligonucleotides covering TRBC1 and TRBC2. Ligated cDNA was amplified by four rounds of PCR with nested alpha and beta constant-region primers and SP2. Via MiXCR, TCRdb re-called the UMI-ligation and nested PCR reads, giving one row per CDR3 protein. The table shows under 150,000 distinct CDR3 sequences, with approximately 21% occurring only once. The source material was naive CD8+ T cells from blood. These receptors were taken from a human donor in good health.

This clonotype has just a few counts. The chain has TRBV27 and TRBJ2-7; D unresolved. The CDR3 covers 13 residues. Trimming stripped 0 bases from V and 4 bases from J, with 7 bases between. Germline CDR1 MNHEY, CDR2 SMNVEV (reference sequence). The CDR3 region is CASSLSETYEQYF. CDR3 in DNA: TGTGCCAGCAGTTTATCAGAGACGTACGAGCAGTACTTC.

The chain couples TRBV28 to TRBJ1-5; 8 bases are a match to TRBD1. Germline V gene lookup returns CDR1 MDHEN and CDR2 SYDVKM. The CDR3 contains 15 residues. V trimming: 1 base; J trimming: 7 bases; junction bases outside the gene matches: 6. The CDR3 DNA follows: TGTGCCAGCAGTTTATTTCGGACAGGGCCCCAGCCCCAGCATTTT. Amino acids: CASSLFRTGPQPQHF.

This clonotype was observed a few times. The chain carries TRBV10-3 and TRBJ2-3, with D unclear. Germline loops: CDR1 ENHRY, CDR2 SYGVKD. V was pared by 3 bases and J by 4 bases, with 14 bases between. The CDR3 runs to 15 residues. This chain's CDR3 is CAISDADRNADTQYF. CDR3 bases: TGTGCCATCAGTGATGCAGATCGAAATGCAGATACGCAGTATTTT.

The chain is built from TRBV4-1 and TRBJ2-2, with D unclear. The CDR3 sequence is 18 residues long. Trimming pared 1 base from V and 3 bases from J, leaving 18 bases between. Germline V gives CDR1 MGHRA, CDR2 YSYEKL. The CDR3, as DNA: TGCGCCAGCAGCCAAGGGTTCGCGGTGGTAGACTACACCGGGGAGCTGTTTTTT. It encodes CASSQGFAVVDYTGELFF.

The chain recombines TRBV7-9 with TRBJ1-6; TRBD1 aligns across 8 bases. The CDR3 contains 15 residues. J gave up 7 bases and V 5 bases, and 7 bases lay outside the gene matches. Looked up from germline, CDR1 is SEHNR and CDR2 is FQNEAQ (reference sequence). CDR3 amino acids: CASSQTGVGNSPLHF. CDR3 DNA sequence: TGTGCCAGCAGCCAGACAGGGGTTGGGAATTCACCCCTCCACTTT.

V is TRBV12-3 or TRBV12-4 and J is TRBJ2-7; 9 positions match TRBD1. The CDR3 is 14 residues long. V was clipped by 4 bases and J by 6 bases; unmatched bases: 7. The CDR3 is CASSWTGVTTEQYF. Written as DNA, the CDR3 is TGTGCCAGCAGTTGGACAGGGGTAACCACCGAGCAGTACTTC.

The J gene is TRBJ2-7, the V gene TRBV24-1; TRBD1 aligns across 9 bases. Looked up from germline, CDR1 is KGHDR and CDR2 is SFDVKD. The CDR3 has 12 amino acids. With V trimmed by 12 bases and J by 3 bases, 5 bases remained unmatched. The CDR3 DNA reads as TGTGCCGTCGGGACAGGGCTCTACGAGCAGTACTTC. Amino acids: CAVGTGLYEQYF.

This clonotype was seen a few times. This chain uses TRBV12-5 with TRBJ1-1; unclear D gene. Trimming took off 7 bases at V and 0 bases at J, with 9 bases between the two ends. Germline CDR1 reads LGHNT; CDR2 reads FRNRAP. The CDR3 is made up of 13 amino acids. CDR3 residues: CASASQMNTEAFF. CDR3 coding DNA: TGTGCTAGTGCCTCCCAGATGAACACTGAAGCTTTCTTT.

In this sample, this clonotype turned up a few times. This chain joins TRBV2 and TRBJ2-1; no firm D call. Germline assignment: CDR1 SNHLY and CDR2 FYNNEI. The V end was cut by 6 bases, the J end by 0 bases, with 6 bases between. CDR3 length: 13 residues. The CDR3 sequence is CASRTYSYNEQFF. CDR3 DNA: TGTGCCAGCAGGACATACTCCTACAATGAGCAGTTCTTC.